This T cell receptor (beta chain) was sequenced in a study of blood T cell repertoires in COVID-19. For the study at large: Material from acute and convalescent COVID-19 was sourced from the United States, Italy and Spain.

This CDR3 spans 13 amino acids. Trimming removed 6 bases at V and 4 bases at J, with 12 bases between. Per germline, CDR1 LNHDA and CDR2 SQIVND (reference sequence). This clone was seen only once. In the original workflow: Reference gene primer amplification gave estimated nucleated cell counts. This table comes from immunoSEQ multiplex PCR, and its TCRdb copy is limited to in-frame clones, with some not included. V and J calls and clone size follow that table, whereas D and trimming were derived from the DNA. The sample comprises around 310,000 clones, over 70% of which are singletons, and about 5% rests with the top ten.

Material: PBMCs or T cells enriched from blood (not recorded which). The source of this sequence is a man aged 25 to 40 who had recovered from COVID-19. This chain connects TRBV19 to TRBJ1-1; D is uncertain. CDR3 sequence reads: CASSPKFPTEAFF. CDR3 DNA: TGTGCCAGTAGCCCAAAATTCCCCACTGAAGCTTTCTTT.